The clone carrying this T cell receptor (beta chain) has a handful of counts. Its antigen remains unidentified. These data are taken from a study of type 1 regulatory T cells. Background on the study: This in vitro CD4 product, T-allo10, is enriched for Tr1 cells and alloantigen-specific.

Each CDR3 protein is one row after TCRdb ran MiXCR on the reads. The table shows about 42,000 distinct CDR3 sequences, with 12% occurring only once. The length of the CDR3 is 16 residues. The germline V gene encodes CDR1 SGDLS and CDR2 YYNGEE. With V trimmed by 3 bases and J by 7 bases, 13 bases remained unmatched. The sequencing sample was made of cultured non-Tr1 T cells, either the whole culture or a sorted T cell fraction (not recorded which). The TCR sequence derives from a human donor in good health. The chain carries TRBV9 and TRBJ2-1; 7 bases align to TRBD1. Here the CDR3 DNA reads TGTGCCAGCAGCGCGGATTCGAGGGGGCCCTGGAATGAGCAGTTCTTC. It is translated as CASSADSRGPWNEQFF.